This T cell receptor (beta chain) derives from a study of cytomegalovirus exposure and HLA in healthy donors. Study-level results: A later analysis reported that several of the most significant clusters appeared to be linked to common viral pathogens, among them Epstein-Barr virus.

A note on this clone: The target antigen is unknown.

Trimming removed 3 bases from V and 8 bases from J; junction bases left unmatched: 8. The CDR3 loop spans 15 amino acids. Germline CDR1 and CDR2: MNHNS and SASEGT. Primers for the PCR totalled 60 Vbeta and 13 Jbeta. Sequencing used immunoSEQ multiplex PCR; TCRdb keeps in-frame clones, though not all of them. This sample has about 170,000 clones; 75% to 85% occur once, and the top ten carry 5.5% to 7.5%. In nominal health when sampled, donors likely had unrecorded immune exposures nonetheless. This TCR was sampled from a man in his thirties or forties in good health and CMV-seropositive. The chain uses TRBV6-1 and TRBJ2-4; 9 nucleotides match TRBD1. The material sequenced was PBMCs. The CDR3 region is CASSDRDRVVDIQYF. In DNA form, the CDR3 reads TGTGCCAGCAGTGACCGGGACAGGGTGGTTGACATTCAGTACTTC.